This T cell receptor (beta chain) derives from a study of T cell repertoires in cytomegalovirus infection. Whole-study context: Through public TCR beta signatures, both CMV infection and matching HLA type were indicated. Study findings and constraints: HLA-C-restricted CMV clonotypes gave the most frequent clonotype in two of eight donors. Using cumulative public TCR beta family frequency, the authors identified those who carried CMV together with the relevant HLA.

This clonotype was picked up a small number of times. Its antigen is undetermined. This CDR3 is 16 amino acids long. Germline values: CDR1 SGHAT, CDR2 FQNNGV. The V and J ends lost 1 base and 7 bases respectively, with 16 bases between them. TCRdb re-called the reads through MiXCR, storing one row per CDR3 protein. Of about 470,000 distinct CDR3 sequences in the sample, approximately 40% were seen once. The sequencing here drew on cultured PBMCs, taken from culture after CMV antigen stimulation. This TCR came from a human donor in good health (CMV status not recorded). Some clones in this sample may be carry-over from other donors' samples. J is TRBJ1-4 and V is TRBV11-2; D is unclear. CDR3 nucleotides: TGTGCCAGCAGCTTAGCCCTCCGTACTTGGGGTGAAAAACTGTTTTTT. This gives the protein CASSLALRTWGEKLFF.